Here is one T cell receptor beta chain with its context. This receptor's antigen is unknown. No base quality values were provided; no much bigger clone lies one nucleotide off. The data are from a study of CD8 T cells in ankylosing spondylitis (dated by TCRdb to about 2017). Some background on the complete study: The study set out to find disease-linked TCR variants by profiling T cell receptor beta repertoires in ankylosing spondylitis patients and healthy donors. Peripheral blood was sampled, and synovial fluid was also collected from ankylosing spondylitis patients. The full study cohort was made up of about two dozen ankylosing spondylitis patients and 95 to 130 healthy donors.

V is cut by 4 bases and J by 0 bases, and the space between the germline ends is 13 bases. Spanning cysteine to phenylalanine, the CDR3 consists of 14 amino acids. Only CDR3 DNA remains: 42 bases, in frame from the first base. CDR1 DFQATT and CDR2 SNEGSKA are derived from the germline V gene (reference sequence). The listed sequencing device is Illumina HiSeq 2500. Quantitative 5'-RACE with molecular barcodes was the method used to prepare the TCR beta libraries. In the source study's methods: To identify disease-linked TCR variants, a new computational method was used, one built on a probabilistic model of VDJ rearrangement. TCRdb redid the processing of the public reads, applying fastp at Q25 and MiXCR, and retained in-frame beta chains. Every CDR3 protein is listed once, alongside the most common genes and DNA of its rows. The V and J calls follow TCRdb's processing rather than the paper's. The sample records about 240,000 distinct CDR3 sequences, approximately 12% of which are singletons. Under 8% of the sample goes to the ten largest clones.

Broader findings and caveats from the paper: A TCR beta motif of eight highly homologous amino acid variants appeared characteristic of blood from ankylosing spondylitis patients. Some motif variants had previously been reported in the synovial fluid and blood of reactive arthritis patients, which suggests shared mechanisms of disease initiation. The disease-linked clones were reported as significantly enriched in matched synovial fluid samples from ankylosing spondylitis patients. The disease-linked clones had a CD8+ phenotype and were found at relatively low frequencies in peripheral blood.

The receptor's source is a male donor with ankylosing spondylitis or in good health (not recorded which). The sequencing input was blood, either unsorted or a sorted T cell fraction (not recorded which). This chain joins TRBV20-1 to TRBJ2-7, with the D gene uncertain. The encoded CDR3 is CSAMGRRSSYEQYF. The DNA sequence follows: TGCAGTGCTATGGGCAGGCGGAGCTCCTACGAGCAGTACTTC.